Listed below are T cell receptor beta chains from one sample, sequenced in a study of control samples from healthy donors and cancer patients. Libraries were prepared by immunoSEQ multiplex PCR; TCRdb keeps only in-frame clonotypes and omits some of them. The sample holds roughly 200,000 clones; around 94% are singletons and the top ten take approximately 1.5%. Sequenced sample: blood. The receptors come from a man aged 45-65 years in good health. The CDR3 runs from the conserved cysteine through the conserved F or W. Fields, in order: J gene, V gene, D gene, clone size, CDR3 protein, CDR3 DNA. A D gene is named only where the DNA matches it firmly. Size tells how often a clone was seen (once, few, many) or the class of an expanded clone, and some rows leave it out.

TRBJ1-6,TRBV5-5,.,once,CASSPWTGGGSPLHF,TGTGCCAGCAGCCCCTGGACCGGGGGAGGATCACCCCTCCACTTT
TRBJ2-1,TRBV2,.,.,CASSETLVAYNEQFF,TGTGCCAGCAGTGAAACCCTAGTAGCGTACAATGAGCAGTTCTTC
TRBJ2-5,TRBV9,.,few,CASSPQTRLQETQYF,TGTGCCAGCAGCCCCCAGACGAGGTTACAAGAGACCCAGTACTTC
TRBJ1-3,TRBV29-1,TRBD1,.,CSVTGPGNTIYF,TGCAGCGTGACAGGGCCTGGAAACACCATATATTTT
TRBJ1-2,TRBV19,.,.,CASNSRQGTYGYTF,TGTGCCAGTAATAGCCGGCAGGGGACCTATGGCTACACCTTC
TRBJ2-7,TRBV7-2,.,.,CASSNRDYEQYF,TGTGCCAGCAGCAACAGGGACTACGAGCAGTACTTC
TRBJ2-1,TRBV5-6,.,once,CASSLGGTPQFF,TGTGCCAGCAGCTTAGGTGGGACTCCGCAGTTCTTC
TRBJ2-3,TRBV9,TRBD2,.,CASSVEGLAGGFSTDTQYF,TGTGCCAGCAGCGTAGAAGGGCTAGCGGGGGGTTTTAGCACAGATACGCAGTATTTT
TRBJ1-2,TRBV7-8,.,.,CASSLDRTAHYGYTF,TGTGCCAGCAGCTTAGATAGGACCGCCCACTATGGCTACACCTTC
TRBJ2-7,TRBV9,.,.,CASSPSQGSSYEQYF,TGTGCCAGCAGCCCTTCCCAGGGAAGCTCCTACGAGCAGTACTTC
TRBJ1-1,TRBV6-5,.,.,CASSAYPPNTEAFF,TGTGCCAGCAGCGCTTATCCCCCCAACACTGAAGCTTTCTTT
TRBJ1-1,TRBV14,.,.,CASSQTGARGPEAFF,TGTGCCAGCAGCCAAACTGGGGCCCGGGGACCTGAAGCTTTCTTT
TRBJ1-1,TRBV2,.,.,CASRAPRDKPTEAFF,TGTGCCAGCAGGGCCCCCCGGGACAAACCCACTGAAGCTTTCTTT
TRBJ2-5,TRBV5-4,.,.,CASSPTAGTLGGTQYF,TGTGCCAGCAGCCCAACGGCCGGGACCTTAGGGGGGACCCAGTACTTC
TRBJ2-3,TRBV5-1,TRBD1,.,CASSFPQGDTQYF,TGCGCCAGCAGCTTCCCACAGGGGGATACGCAGTATTTT
TRBJ1-5,TRBV30,.,.,CAWSVTGGLNQPQHF,TGTGCCTGGAGTGTAACGGGGGGGTTAAATCAGCCCCAGCATTTT